One TCR beta chain is described in this entry. Its cognate antigen is unknown. The sample originates from a study of beta chain features in type 1 diabetes. Regarding the study as a whole: Researchers could not determine here whether HLA type influences TCRB rearrangement. Fewer junction insertions and more nucleotide deletions appeared in type 1 diabetes patients.

The isolated RNA, all of it, was reverse transcribed, so expressed TCRB transcripts were what got sequenced. Profiling relied on immunoSEQ multiplex PCR, and the TCRdb table lists in-frame clones only, not all of them. The repertoire holds hundreds of thousands of clones, with about a sixth as singletons. The germline CDR1 and CDR2 sequences are SGHTA and FQGNSA. Trimming at V came to 5 bases and at J to 6 bases, leaving 6 bases not matched to a gene. The CDR3 loop spans 14 amino acids. The chain recombines TRBV7-2 with TRBJ2-7; TRBD2 matches at 11 bases. The sequence derives from a woman between 18 and 30 years old in good health. Sample: naive CD4+ T cells from blood. This CDR3 reads CASSPLAGVREQYF. The CDR3, as DNA: TGTGCCAGCAGCCCACTAGCGGGAGTACGCGAGCAGTACTTC.